This T cell receptor beta chain was obtained from a study of CD8+CD57+ T cells in acquired aplastic anemia. As for the study in general: Healthy donors averaged approximately 11 million reads for CD4+ cells.

The CDR3 loop spans 14 amino acids. From germline, CDR1 is SGDLS and CDR2 YYNGEE. V lost 4 bases and J lost 0, with 10 bases in between. Study findings and constraints: Patients and controls shared approximately 30 CD8+ CDR3 sequences. No significant difference in CD8+ Simpson's diversity was found between patients and controls.

This clonotype was seen once. Its target is not known. This sequence may be a read error, since a much larger clone differs from it by one base. TCR beta VDJ and CDR3 were profiled, and genomic DNA was the template. TCRdb recomputed calls from the reads with MiXCR, one row per CDR3 protein. The table lists 80,000 or so distinct CDR3 sequences, less than 60% of them singletons. Sequenced input: sorted CD4+, CD8+, or CD8+CD57+ T cells (not recorded which) from PBMCs. V usage is TRBV9 and J usage is TRBJ1-1, with D uncertain. This receptor was obtained from a human donor in good health, serving as a control. CDR3 nucleotide sequence: TGTGCCAGCAGCCCCAGGTCTTTGAACACTGAAGCTTTCTTT. Translated, it gives CASSPRSLNTEAFF.